The 3 T cell receptor beta chains listed next were all sequenced from one sample in a study of shared clonotypes between healthy human individuals. Data came from immunoSEQ multiplex PCR; TCRdb stores just in-frame clones and leaves some out. The table includes about 690,000 clones, around 90% detected once. Sequencing used memory CD8+ T cells from PBMCs. Stated subset: CD45RO+ cells pooled with CCR7-negative TemRA cells. The receptors come from a young man in good health. Some clones in this sample may be carry-over from other donors' samples.

This clone was counted only a few times. The chain joins TRBV4-3 to TRBJ1-4; D is perhaps TRBD1 (5 bases). The CDR3 consists of 16 residues. Looked up from germline, CDR1 is LGHNA and CDR2 is YSLEER. V lost 0 bases, J lost 7 bases, and 15 bases lay in between. This chain's CDR3 is CASSQDIGAEVEKLFF. CDR3 in DNA: TGCGCCAGCAGCCAAGATATCGGGGCCGAGGTTGAAAAACTGTTTTTT.

This chain joins TRBV12-5 and TRBJ1-4, with 7 bases fitting TRBD1. The CDR3 runs to 18 residues. From germline, CDR1 is LGHNT and CDR2 FRNRAP. With 10 bases clipped from V and 0 bases from J, the junction kept 17 bases outside the gene matches. CDR3 region: CATRSPRTGSTTNEKLFF. DNA of the CDR3: TGTGCTACCCGGTCCCCCCGGACAGGATCTACAACTAATGAAAAACTGTTTTTT. Based on the CDR3 plus reference TRBV12-5 and TRBJ1-4, the full variable domain is DARVTQTPRHKVTEMGQEVTMRCQPILGHNTVFWYRQTMMQGLELLAYFRNRAPLDDSGMPKDRFSAEMPDATLATLKIQPSEPRDSAVYFCATRSPRTGSTTNEKLFFGSGTQLSVL.

This clone has just a few counts. The V gene is TRBV9, the J gene TRBJ2-7; TRBD1 matches at 9 bases. CDR3 length: 15 amino acids. Germline CDR1 reads SGDLS; CDR2 reads YYNGEE. The V and J ends lost 3 bases and 0 bases, in that order; junction bases with no gene match: 4. The CDR3 DNA reads TGTGCCAGCAGCGAGGGACAGGGACCCTCCTACGAGCAGTACTTC. Translation: CASSEGQGPSYEQYF. Together with reference TRBV9 and TRBJ2-7, the CDR3 gives the full variable domain: DSGVTQTPKHLITATGQRVTLRCSPRSGDLSVYWYQQSLDQGLQFLIQYYNGEERAKGNILERFSAQQFPDLHSELNLSSLELGDSALYFCASSEGQGPSYEQYFGPGTRLTVT.